What follows are 21 T cell receptor beta chains derived from one specimen sequenced in a study of vaccination and CD4 T cells after COVID-19 (dated by TCRdb to 2021 to 2024). The sample's treatment or condition label is to be understood as: 10-day PBMC culture with coronavirus spike peptide pools or control peptides (ViraFEST assay). CD4+ T cells from unexposed donors were collected before the COVID-19 pandemic (2011-2018). The antigens of these receptors remain unknown. Preparation of the library involved PCR. TCRdb shows the sequencer as Illumina iSeq 100. At the Johns Hopkins FTIC core, DNA from the cultured CD4+ T cells underwent TCR sequencing with the Oncomine TCR Beta short-read assay. The public reads were quality trimmed at Q25 with fastp and then assembled into clones with MiXCR by TCRdb, keeping productive beta chains. Duplicate CDR3 protein sequences are folded into a single record with the most common DNA and genes. For this sample the table gives several thousand distinct CDR3 sequences, of which roughly 50% were detected only once. The ten largest clones capture about 23% of the sample.

Input material: CD4+ T cells from blood, cultured in vitro. Receptors originate from a human donor in good health.

This chain joins TRBV2 and TRBJ2-1, with 7 bases identical to TRBD1. Germline values: CDR1 SNHLY, CDR2 FYNNEI. The CDR3 extends over 13 amino acids. V shed 8 bases and J 9 bases; nucleotides not matched to a gene: 10. The CDR3 reads CASAGQPGGEQFF. CDR3 nucleotides: TGTGCCAGCGCAGGTCAGCCAGGGGGTGAGCAGTTCTTC.

The chain employs TRBV28 and TRBJ2-3, with 7 bases identical to TRBD1. The J segment lost 10 bases and the V segment lost 4 bases, leaving 11 bases of the junction unmatched. Germline CDR1 MDHEN, CDR2 SYDVKM. This CDR3 contains 14 residues. This CDR3 reads CASSSHKTGPAQYF. DNA of the CDR3: TGTGCCAGCAGTTCACACAAGACAGGGCCTGCGCAGTATTTT.

The chain uses TRBV7-9 and TRBJ1-1, with 11 bases aligning to TRBD1. Germline V CDR1 and CDR2: SEHNR, FQNEAQ (reference sequence). After removal of 2 bases from V and 5 bases from J, the junction contained 4 bases not matched to a gene. The CDR3 totals 15 residues. The chain's CDR3 is CASSLSDRGRTEAFF. CDR3 in DNA: TGTGCCAGCAGCTTATCGGACAGGGGGCGAACTGAAGCTTTCTTT.

The J gene is TRBJ2-7, the V gene TRBV7-6; D may be TRBD2 (6 bases). This CDR3 spans 12 amino acids. V lost 5 bases and J 4 bases, leaving 9 bases between the germline ends. The V gene's germline CDR1 is SGHVS and CDR2 FNYEAQ. The CDR3 sequence is CASSAGIYEQYF. The CDR3 DNA sequence: TGTGCCAGCAGCGCGGGGATATACGAGCAGTACTTC.

The CDR3, as DNA: TGCAGTGCTAATTTCTGGCGGGGAAAACAAGAGACCCAGTACTTC. Translated: CSANFWRGKQETQYF. V and J are TRBV20-1 and TRBJ2-5; the D gene is possibly TRBD2 (6 bases). Germline V gives CDR1 DFQATT, CDR2 SNEGSKA (reference sequence). The CDR3 consists of 15 residues. V was cut by 4 bases and J by 2 bases, with 17 bases left in between.

The chain recombines TRBV6-1 with TRBJ2-7, with D tentatively TRBD1 (5 bases). The germline V gene encodes CDR1 MNHNS and CDR2 SASEGT. Trimming shortened V by 7 bases and J by 2 bases, and 15 bases separated the two germline ends. The CDR3 is made up of 14 amino acids. The CDR3 nucleotides read TGTGCCAGCAAAAAACAGCCAGGGACCTACGAGCAGTACTTC. Translation: CASKKQPGTYEQYF.

This clonotype was recorded only once. The chain links TRBV11-2 to TRBJ2-7; 12 bases fit TRBD2. The CDR3 runs to 18 residues. Germline lookup yields CDR1 SGHAT and CDR2 FQNNGV. Trimming took 5 bases from V and 3 from J; bases not matched to a gene: 14. CDR3 in amino acids: CASSPLVASGRVIYEQYF. CDR3 nucleotide sequence: TGTGCCAGCAGCCCCCTCGTGGCTAGCGGGAGGGTAATCTACGAGCAGTACTTC. Full variable domain (outside the CDR3, taken from reference TRBV11-2 and TRBJ2-7): EAGVAQSPRYKIIEKRQSVAFWCNPISGHATLYWYQQILGQGPKLLIQFQNNGVVDDSQLPKDRFSAERLKGVDSTLKIQPAKLEDSAVYLCASSPLVASGRVIYEQYFGPGTRLTVT.

The gene calls are TRBV7-2 and TRBJ2-4; TRBD1 agrees at 7 bases. This CDR3 comprises 15 residues. Trimming cost V 4 bases and J 6 bases; bases outside gene matches: 9. Looked up from germline, CDR1 is SGHTA and CDR2 is FQGNSA. The CDR3 bases are TGTGCCAGCAGCTCGACGAAACAGGGGCTAAACATTCAGTACTTC. Its translation is CASSSTKQGLNIQYF.

This clonotype was seen a single time. The CDR3 DNA follows: TGTGCCAGCAGTTACCTACAGGGGACTCGGGGGACTCAAGAGACCCAGTACTTC. It encodes CASSYLQGTRGTQETQYF. J is TRBJ2-5 and V is TRBV6-5, with a tentative D call TRBD1 (7 bases). CDR1 and CDR2 from the germline V gene are MNHEY and SVGAGI. There are 18 residues in the CDR3. Trimming cost V 2 bases and J 2 bases, with 21 bases left between them.

The chain links TRBV14 to TRBJ2-7; tentatively, D is TRBD2 (6 bases). CDR1 is SGHDN and CDR2 is FVKESK in the germline V gene. This CDR3 comprises 16 residues. The V gene lost 1 base and the J gene lost 0 bases, with 13 bases spanning the gap. The CDR3, as DNA: TGTGCCAGCAGCCAAGGAGGCGGGGCTAGCTCCTACGAGCAGTACTTC. This encodes CASSQGGGASSYEQYF.

This clonotype has just a few counts. This sequence joins TRBV5-1 and TRBJ1-1, with 8 bases lining up with TRBD1. The V segment lost 5 bases and the J segment 1 base; nucleotides outside the gene matches: 4. CDR1 is SGHRS, CDR2 YFSETQ, per germline. This CDR3 spans 14 amino acids. In nucleotides, the CDR3 is TGCGCCAGCAGACCCGGGACAGGGAACACTGAAGCTTTCTTT. The encoded protein is CASRPGTGNTEAFF.

The J gene is TRBJ1-3, the V gene TRBV20-1; D gene unclear. The germline V and J ends were trimmed by 5 bases and 0 bases, with 17 bases remaining between them. CDR3 length equals 16 residues. Germline V CDR1 and CDR2: DFQATT, SNEGSKA (reference sequence). Here the CDR3 DNA reads TGCAGTGCTGTACCCAACAGCGAAAGCTCTGGAAACACCATATATTTT. Its protein product is CSAVPNSESSGNTIYF.

The chain combines TRBV15 with TRBJ2-3, with D unclear. Germline CDR1 LNHNV, CDR2 YYDKDF (reference sequence). CDR3 length: 14 amino acids. V was shortened by 4 bases and J by 1 base, with 9 bases between the two germline ends. The CDR3 here is CATSNVDGTDTQYF. In nucleotides, the CDR3 is TGTGCCACCAGCAATGTTGACGGCACAGATACGCAGTATTTT.

This clonotype was counted between two and nine times. The rearrangement links TRBV2 to TRBJ1-5; D is perhaps TRBD1 (5 bases). Germline lookup yields CDR1 SNHLY and CDR2 FYNNEI. The V gene lost 2 bases and the J gene lost 9 bases, with 8 bases spanning the gap. The CDR3 has 12 residues. This CDR3 reads CASSEQGPPQHF. The CDR3 DNA is TGTGCCAGCAGTGAACAGGGCCCGCCCCAGCATTTT.

The chain joins TRBV15 to TRBJ2-7; D is ambiguous. The CDR3 is made up of 13 amino acids. V lost 1 base, J lost 3 bases, and 7 bases lay in between. The germline CDR1 and CDR2 sequences are LNHNV and YYDKDF (reference sequence). The CDR3 DNA reads as TGTGCCACCAGCAGAGCCGGCAACTACGAGCAGTACTTC. It specifies CATSRAGNYEQYF.

The chain is built from TRBV10-2 and TRBJ2-5; 9 nucleotides agree with TRBD2. CDR3 length equals 18 residues. V dropped 2 bases and J dropped 2; count of bases not matched to a gene: 12. Germline-derived CDR1 and CDR2 are WSHSY and SAAADI. The CDR3 nucleotides read TGCGCCAGCAGTGAGCACGGTCTAGCGGGGAGCTATCAAGAGACCCAGTACTTC. Protein product: CASSEHGLAGSYQETQYF.

The gene calls are TRBV27 and TRBJ1-2, with D unclear. Trimming took 7 bases from V and 5 from J, leaving 17 bases between them. The CDR3 runs 14 residues. From germline, CDR1 is MNHEY and CDR2 SMNVEV (reference sequence). For the CDR3, the DNA is TGTGCCAGCAAATCCGATCGGGAGCCATATGGCTACACCTTC. This sequence encodes CASKSDREPYGYTF.

This clonotype appeared a few times. This chain uses TRBV10-3 with TRBJ1-1; tentative D call: TRBD1 (6 bases). There are 12 residues in the CDR3. CDR1 and CDR2 from the germline V gene are ENHRY and SYGVKD. Trimming took off 4 bases at V and 7 bases at J, with 10 bases between the two ends. CDR3 nucleotide sequence: TGTGCCATCAGTGTAGGGGGACTTGAAGCTTTCTTT. Translated, it gives CAISVGGLEAFF.

V usage is TRBV27 and J usage is TRBJ2-2; 9 bases align to TRBD2. The length of the CDR3 is 15 residues. Germline V gene data show CDR1 as MNHEY and CDR2 as SMNVEV (reference sequence). V was clipped by 5 bases and J by 4 bases; unmatched bases: 5. The CDR3 bases are TGTGCCAGCAGTACTCTAGCGGGGAGCACCGGGGAGCTGTTTTTT. Its translation: CASSTLAGSTGELFF.

CDR3 sequence reads: CSASPVGRDANQPQHF. CDR3 DNA: TGCAGTGCTAGTCCCGTGGGGCGGGACGCAAATCAGCCCCAGCATTTT. This chain links TRBV20-1 with TRBJ1-5; D possibly corresponds to TRBD1 (5 bases). The CDR3 spans 16 residues. V lost 3 bases and J 4 bases, leaving 19 bases between the germline ends. Germline V gene sequence: CDR1 DFQATT, CDR2 SNEGSKA (reference sequence).

The CDR3 spells CSAPPGRQGRSFLNTEAFF. For the CDR3, the DNA is TGCAGTGCCCCCCCGGGGAGACAGGGGAGGTCGTTTCTGAACACTGAAGCTTTCTTT. V is TRBV20-1 and J is TRBJ1-1, with TRBD1 matching over 8 bases. The CDR3 runs 19 residues. The V and J ends lost 6 bases and 0 bases, in that order; junction bases with no gene match: 21. Germline CDR1 and CDR2: DFQATT and SNEGSKA (reference sequence).